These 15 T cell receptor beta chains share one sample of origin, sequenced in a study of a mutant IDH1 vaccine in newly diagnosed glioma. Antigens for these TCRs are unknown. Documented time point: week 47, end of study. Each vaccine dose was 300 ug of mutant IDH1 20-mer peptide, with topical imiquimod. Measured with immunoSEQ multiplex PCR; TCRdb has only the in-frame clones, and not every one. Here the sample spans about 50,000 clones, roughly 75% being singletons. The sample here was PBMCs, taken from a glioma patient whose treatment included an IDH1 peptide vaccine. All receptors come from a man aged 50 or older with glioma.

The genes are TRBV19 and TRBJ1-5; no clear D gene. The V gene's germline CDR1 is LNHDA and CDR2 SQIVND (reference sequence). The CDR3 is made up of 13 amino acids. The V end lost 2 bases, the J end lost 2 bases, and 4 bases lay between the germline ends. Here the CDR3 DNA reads TGTGCCAGTAGTATATACGGCAATCAGCCCCAGCATTTT. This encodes CASSIYGNQPQHF.

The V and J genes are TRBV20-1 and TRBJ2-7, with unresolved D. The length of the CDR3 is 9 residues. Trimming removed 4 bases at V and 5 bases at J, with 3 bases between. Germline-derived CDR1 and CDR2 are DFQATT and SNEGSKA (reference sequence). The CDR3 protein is CSAIHEQYF. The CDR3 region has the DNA TGCAGTGCTATCCACGAGCAGTACTTC.

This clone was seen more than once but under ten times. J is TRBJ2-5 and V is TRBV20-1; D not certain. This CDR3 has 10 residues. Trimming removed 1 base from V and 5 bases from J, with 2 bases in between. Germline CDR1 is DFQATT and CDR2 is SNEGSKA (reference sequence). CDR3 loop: CSARGETQYF. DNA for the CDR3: TGCAGTGCTAGAGGCGAGACCCAGTACTTC.

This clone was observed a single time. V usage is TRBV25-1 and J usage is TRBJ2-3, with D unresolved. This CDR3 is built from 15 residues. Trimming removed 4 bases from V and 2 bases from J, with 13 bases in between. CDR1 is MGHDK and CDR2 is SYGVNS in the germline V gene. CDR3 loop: CASSARRDNTDTQYF. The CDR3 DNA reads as TGTGCCAGCAGTGCGCGAAGAGATAACACAGATACGCAGTATTTT.

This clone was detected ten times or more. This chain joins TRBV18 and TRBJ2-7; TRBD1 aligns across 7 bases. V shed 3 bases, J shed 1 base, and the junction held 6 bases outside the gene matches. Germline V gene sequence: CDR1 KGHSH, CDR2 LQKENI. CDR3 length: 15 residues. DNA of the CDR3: TGTGCCAGCTCACCGAGGGACAGACCTTCCTACGAGCAGTACTTC. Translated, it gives CASSPRDRPSYEQYF.

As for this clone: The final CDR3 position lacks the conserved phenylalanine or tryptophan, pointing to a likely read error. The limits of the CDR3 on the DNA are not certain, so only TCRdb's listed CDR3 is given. CDR3 loop: CASSSSGQQVFV. The chain recombines TRBV14 with TRBJ2-3; whether TRBD1, the table's D call, matches the DNA was not checked. The CDR3 adds up to 12 amino acids, both ends counted. Germline assignment: CDR1 SGHDN and CDR2 FVKESK.

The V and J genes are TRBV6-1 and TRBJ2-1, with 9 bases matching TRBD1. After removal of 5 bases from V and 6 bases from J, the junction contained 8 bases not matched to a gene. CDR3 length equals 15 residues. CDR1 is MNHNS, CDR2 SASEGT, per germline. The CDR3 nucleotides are TGTGCCAGCAGTCGAACGGGACAGGGTGCCAATGAGCAGTTCTTC. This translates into CASSRTGQGANEQFF.

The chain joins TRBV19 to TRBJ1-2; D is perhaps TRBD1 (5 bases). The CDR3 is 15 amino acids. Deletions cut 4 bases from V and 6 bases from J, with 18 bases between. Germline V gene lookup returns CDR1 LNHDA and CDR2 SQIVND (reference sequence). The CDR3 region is CASSSYGAFRDGYTF. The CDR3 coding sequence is TGTGCCAGTAGTAGTTACGGGGCTTTCCGAGATGGCTACACCTTC.

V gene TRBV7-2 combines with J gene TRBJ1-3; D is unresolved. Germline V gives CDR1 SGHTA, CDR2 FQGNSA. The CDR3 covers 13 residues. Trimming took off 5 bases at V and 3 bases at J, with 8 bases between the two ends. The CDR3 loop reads CASSPVFGNTIYF. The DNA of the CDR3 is TGTGCCAGCAGCCCCGTTTTTGGAAACACCATATATTTT.

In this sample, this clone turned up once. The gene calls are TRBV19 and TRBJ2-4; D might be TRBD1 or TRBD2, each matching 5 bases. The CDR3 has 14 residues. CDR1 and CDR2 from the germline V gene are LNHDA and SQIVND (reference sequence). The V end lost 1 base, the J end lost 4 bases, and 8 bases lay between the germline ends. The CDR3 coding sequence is TGTGCCAGTAGTATAGGGGGGATGAAAAACATTCAGTACTTC. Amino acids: CASSIGGMKNIQYF.

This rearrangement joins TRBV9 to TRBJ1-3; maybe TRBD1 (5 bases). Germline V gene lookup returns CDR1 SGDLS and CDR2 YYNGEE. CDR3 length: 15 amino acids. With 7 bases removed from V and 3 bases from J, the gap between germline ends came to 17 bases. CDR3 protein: CASGTGGSLGNTIYF. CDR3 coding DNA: TGTGCCAGCGGGACCGGGGGGTCACTTGGAAACACCATATATTTT.

CDR3 sequence reads: CAISNGTVNQPQHF. CDR3 bases: TGTGCCATCAGCAACGGGACGGTGAATCAGCCCCAGCATTTT. The V gene is TRBV10-3, the J gene TRBJ1-5; possible D gene TRBD1, 5 bases. Germline CDR1 is ENHRY and CDR2 is SYGVKD. V was shortened by 6 bases and J by 4 bases, with 13 bases between the two germline ends. This CDR3 comprises 14 residues.

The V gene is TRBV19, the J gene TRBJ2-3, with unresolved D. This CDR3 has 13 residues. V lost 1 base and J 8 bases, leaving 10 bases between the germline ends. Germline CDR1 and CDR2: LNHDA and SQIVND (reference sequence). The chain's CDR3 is CASSIGLWGTQYF. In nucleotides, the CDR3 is TGTGCCAGTAGTATAGGGCTTTGGGGTACGCAGTATTTT.

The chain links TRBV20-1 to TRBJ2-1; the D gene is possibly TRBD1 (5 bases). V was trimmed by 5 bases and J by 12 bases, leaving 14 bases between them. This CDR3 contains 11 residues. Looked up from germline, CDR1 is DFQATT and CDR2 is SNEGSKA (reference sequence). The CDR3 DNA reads TGCAGTGCTCCGCACAGGTCCGCGCAGTTCTTC. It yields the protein CSAPHRSAQFF.

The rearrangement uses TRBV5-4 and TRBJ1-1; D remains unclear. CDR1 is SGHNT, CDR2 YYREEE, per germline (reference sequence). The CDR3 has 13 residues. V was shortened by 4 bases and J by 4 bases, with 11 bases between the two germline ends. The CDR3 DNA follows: TGTGCCAGCAGCCTTCTTTTAAGCACTGAAGCTTTCTTT. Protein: CASSLLLSTEAFF.